The 30 T cell receptor beta chains below all came from one sample that was sequenced in a study of shared clonotypes between healthy human individuals. Naive-designated CD8 cells lacked CD45RO, were positively enriched for CCR7, and omitted terminally differentiated effector memory CD45RA+ cells. TCRdb's table, derived via immunoSEQ multiplex PCR, lists solely in-frame clones and lacks some. The table includes over 800,000 clones, almost 95% detected once. The sample consisted of naive CD8+ T cells sorted from blood. These receptors were taken from a man aged 25-40 years in good health.

DNA for the CDR3: TGTGCCAGCAGCCAGGGAGTAGCGGGAGTCTACGAGCAGTACTTC. Its translation: CASSQGVAGVYEQYF. The rearrangement links TRBV13 to TRBJ2-7; 9 bases match TRBD2. This CDR3 comprises 15 residues. Germline V gene data show CDR1 as PRHDT and CDR2 as FYEKMQ (reference sequence). With 5 bases clipped from V and 3 bases from J, the junction kept 8 bases outside the gene matches.

This clone was seen ten or more times. The CDR3 coding sequence is TGTGCCAGCAGTTTATCGAGCTTCTTC. It encodes CASSLSSFF. This chain uses TRBV27 with TRBJ2-1; D unclear. V was pared by 0 bases and J by 16 bases, with 4 bases between. Germline CDR1 reads MNHEY; CDR2 reads SMNVEV (reference sequence). This CDR3 region has 9 residues.

This sequence joins TRBV5-1 and TRBJ1-1, with TRBD1 as a possible D gene (6 bases). The CDR3 spans 16 residues. V lost 3 bases and J lost 0, with 15 bases in between. Germline CDR1 is SGHRS and CDR2 is YFSETQ. CDR3 amino acids: CASSSNGQTMNTEAFF. CDR3 DNA: TGCGCCAGCAGCTCAAACGGACAGACCATGAACACTGAAGCTTTCTTT.

The chain uses TRBV5-1 and TRBJ2-1; TRBD2 matches 12 bases. Germline assignment: CDR1 SGHRS and CDR2 YFSETQ. The CDR3 is made up of 18 amino acids. The V segment lost 0 bases and the J segment 6 bases; nucleotides outside the gene matches: 10. The CDR3 here is CASSLEASGRDSVNEQFF. CDR3 sequence (DNA): TGCGCCAGCAGCTTGGAAGCTAGCGGGAGGGATTCGGTCAATGAGCAGTTCTTC. The full variable domain, with the rest looked up from reference TRBV5-1 and TRBJ2-1, is KAGVTQTPRYLIKTRGQQVTLSCSPISGHRSVSWYQQTPGQGLQFLFEYFSETQRNKGNFPGRFSGRQFSNSRSEMNVSTLELGDSALYLCASSLEASGRDSVNEQFFGPGTRLTVL.

CDR3 coding DNA: TGTGCCAGCAGCTCCGGGACTGATTTCTCCTACGAGCAGTACTTC. Its translation is CASSSGTDFSYEQYF. The chain is built from TRBV7-9 and TRBJ2-7; D possibly corresponds to TRBD2 (6 bases). The CDR3 length is 15 residues. V dropped 4 bases and J dropped 0 bases, with 13 bases sitting between them. The germline V gene encodes CDR1 SEHNR and CDR2 FQNEAQ (reference sequence).

V and J are TRBV28 and TRBJ2-1, with TRBD2 identical over 9 bases. The CDR3 extends over 17 amino acids. Trimming at V came to 2 bases and at J to 2 bases, leaving 7 bases not matched to a gene. CDR1 is MDHEN, CDR2 SYDVKM, per germline. CDR3: CASSLRTSVTTYNEQFF. The CDR3 DNA reads TGTGCCAGCAGTTTACGGACTAGCGTAACAACCTACAATGAGCAGTTCTTC.

The V and J genes are TRBV29-1 and TRBJ2-7; TRBD1 matches at 11 bases. Trimming took 5 bases from V and 4 from J; bases not matched to a gene: 13. This CDR3 region has 16 residues. Germline assignment: CDR1 SQVTM and CDR2 ANQGSEA. In DNA form, the CDR3 reads TGCAGCGTTCTAACCTTGCGCCGGGACAGGGGGTACGAGCAGTACTTC. Its translation: CSVLTLRRDRGYEQYF.

The CDR3 bases are TGTGCCAGCAGTCGCTCGGCAGGGGGTAGGTACGAGCAGTACTTC. It specifies CASSRSAGGRYEQYF. V gene TRBV27 combines with J gene TRBJ2-7; 7 positions match TRBD1. This CDR3 is 15 amino acids long. V was pared by 5 bases and J by 4 bases, with 11 bases of the junction left unmatched. Germline V gene lookup returns CDR1 MNHEY and CDR2 SMNVEV (reference sequence).

This clone was seen a single time. The rearrangement uses TRBV2 and TRBJ1-1; D is undetermined. Germline lookup yields CDR1 SNHLY and CDR2 FYNNEI. The CDR3 contains 12 residues. V was shortened by 6 bases and J by 3 bases, with 8 bases between the two germline ends. CDR3 loop: CASRGRYTEAFF. CDR3 coding DNA: TGTGCCAGCAGAGGACGGTACACTGAAGCTTTCTTT.

The rearrangement links TRBV19 to TRBJ1-1, with D perhaps matching TRBD1 (6 bases). The CDR3 is made up of 12 amino acids. V lost 8 bases and J 7 bases, leaving 14 bases between the germline ends. The germline CDR1 and CDR2 sequences are LNHDA and SQIVND (reference sequence). The CDR3 reads CASGGDRIEAFF. The CDR3 DNA reads TGTGCCAGTGGAGGAGACAGGATTGAAGCTTTCTTT.

In the case of this clone: In the same sample, other DNA sequences code for this CDR3. This chain connects TRBV9 to TRBJ2-3; 13 bases are shared with TRBD2. Per germline, CDR1 SGDLS and CDR2 YYNGEE. There are 15 residues in the CDR3. J was trimmed by 5 bases and V by 2 bases; bases with no gene match: 2. As DNA, the CDR3 is TGTGCCAGCAGCGTCGGACTAGCGGGAGAAGATACGCAGTATTTT. Translated, it gives CASSVGLAGEDTQYF. The full variable domain, completed using reference TRBV9 and TRBJ2-3, is DSGVTQTPKHLITATGQRVTLRCSPRSGDLSVYWYQQSLDQGLQFLIQYYNGEERAKGNILERFSAQQFPDLHSELNLSSLELGDSALYFCASSVGLAGEDTQYFGPGTRLTVL.

The chain joins TRBV5-4 to TRBJ1-2; 11 positions agree with TRBD1. The CDR3 has 16 residues. The germline V gene has CDR1 SGHNT and CDR2 YYREEE (reference sequence). The V gene end was trimmed by 4 bases and the J gene end by 3 bases; junction bases not matched to a gene: 8. The CDR3 loop reads CASSLEVGQGDYGYTF. DNA of the CDR3: TGTGCCAGCAGCCTGGAAGTGGGACAGGGGGACTATGGCTACACCTTC. Filled out from reference TRBV5-4 and TRBJ1-2, the complete variable domain reads ETGVTQSPTHLIKTRGQQVTLRCSSQSGHNTVSWYQQALGQGPQFIFQYYREEENGRGNFPPRFSGLQFPNYSSELNVNALELDDSALYLCASSLEVGQGDYGYTFGSGTRLTVV.

The chain carries TRBV19 and TRBJ2-1; D call uncertain. V was pared by 3 bases and J by 7 bases, with 10 bases between. The CDR3 is 13 residues long. Germline CDR1 and CDR2: LNHDA and SQIVND (reference sequence). The CDR3 DNA follows: TGTGCCAGTAGTATGTCCCCGGAGAATGAGCAGTTCTTC. Translation gives CASSMSPENEQFF.

The chain joins TRBV29-1 to TRBJ1-2; no firm D call. Germline V gene data show CDR1 as SQVTM and CDR2 as ANQGSEA. V gave up 0 bases and J gave up 3 bases, with 5 bases separating them. The CDR3 is 12 residues long. The CDR3: CSVEDLHYGYTF. In DNA, the CDR3 is TGCAGCGTTGAAGATCTACACTATGGCTACACCTTC.

The gene calls are TRBV7-9 and TRBJ1-1; D not resolved. The ends were cut back, 1 base at V and 2 bases at J, with 11 bases in the middle. Germline V lookup: CDR1 SEHNR, CDR2 FQNEAQ (reference sequence). CDR3 length equals 15 residues. The CDR3 sequence: CASSLVAVSNTEAFF. In DNA, the CDR3 is TGTGCCAGCAGCTTAGTCGCAGTAAGCAACACTGAAGCTTTCTTT.

A few counts support this clone. The chain links TRBV21-1 to TRBJ2-5. TRBV21-1 constitutes a pseudogene. The CDR3 runs 14 residues. The CDR3 DNA sequence: TGTGCCAGCAGCAAAGGGGTGCGTGGAGAGACCCAGTACTTC. Translating gives CASSKGVRGETQYF.

As concerns this clone: One base away lies a much larger clone, so this may be a sequencing read error. The sample has other DNA sequences that encode this CDR3 too. The V call is TRBV7-9, the J call TRBJ2-7; D unresolved. CDR3 length: 11 amino acids. The germline V and J ends were trimmed by 6 bases and 3 bases, with 6 bases remaining between them. Germline CDR1 reads SEHNR; CDR2 reads FQNEAQ (reference sequence). The chain's CDR3 is CASSSNYEQYF. Written as DNA, the CDR3 is TGTGCCAGCAGTTCGAACTACGAGCAGTACTTC.

V is TRBV7-9 and J is TRBJ2-7, with D possibly called TRBD1 or TRBD2 (5 bases each). The V gene's germline CDR1 is SEHNR and CDR2 FQNEAQ (reference sequence). The V and J ends lost 4 bases and 5 bases respectively, with 27 bases between them. The CDR3 sequence is 18 residues long. The CDR3 sequence: CASSSPLSGTGLTDEQYF. In nucleotides, the CDR3 is TGTGCCAGCAGCTCACCCCTATCCGGGACCGGGTTAACAGACGAGCAGTACTTC.

The rearrangement links TRBV4-1 to TRBJ2-3, with D possibly matching TRBD2 (6 bases). The germline V and J ends were trimmed by 1 base and 0 bases, with 11 bases remaining between them. The germline V gene encodes CDR1 MGHRA and CDR2 YSYEKL. CDR3 size: 16 residues. In DNA form, the CDR3 reads TGCGCCAGCAGCCAAGTTATTGGGACTAGCACAGATACGCAGTATTTT. Residues: CASSQVIGTSTDTQYF.

The chain couples TRBV6-6 to TRBJ2-1, with TRBD1 as a possible D gene (6 bases). V was shortened by 4 bases and J by 9 bases, with 13 bases between the two germline ends. Germline lookup yields CDR1 MNHNY and CDR2 SVGAGI (reference sequence). The CDR3 sequence is 13 residues long. CDR3 sequence (DNA): TGTGCCAGCAGTTCGTATACAGGGACTGAGCAGTTCTTC. Its translation is CASSSYTGTEQFF.

About this clone itself: The sample carries other DNA sequences with the same CDR3. The chain recombines TRBV28 with TRBJ2-7; D is uncertain. The CDR3 sequence is 11 residues long. The V and J ends lost 5 bases and 4 bases respectively, with 6 bases between them. CDR1 and CDR2 from the germline V gene are MDHEN and SYDVKM. The CDR3 reads CASSPHYEQYF. The DNA of the CDR3 is TGTGCCAGCAGTCCCCATTACGAGCAGTACTTC. Together with reference TRBV28 and TRBJ2-7, the CDR3 gives the full variable domain: DVKVTQSSRYLVKRTGEKVFLECVQDMDHENMFWYRQDPGLGLRLIYFSYDVKMKEKGDIPEGYSVSREKKERFSLILESASTNQTSMYLCASSPHYEQYFGPGTRLTVT.

The genes are TRBV7-2 and TRBJ2-2; either TRBD1 or TRBD2 may supply D (5 bases each). The CDR3 runs 14 residues. Trimming removed 4 bases from V and 3 bases from J, with 9 bases in between. CDR1 is SGHTA, CDR2 FQGNSA, per germline. CDR3 sequence reads: CASSSEGYTGELFF. The CDR3 DNA reads as TGTGCCAGCAGCTCCGAGGGGTACACCGGGGAGCTGTTTTTT.

This chain joins TRBV10-3 and TRBJ2-7, with TRBD1 identical over 10 bases. There are 15 residues in the CDR3. CDR1 and CDR2 from the germline V gene are ENHRY and SYGVKD. J gave up 0 bases and V 7 bases, and 6 bases lay outside the gene matches. CDR3 amino acids: CAIKPGQGSSYEQYF. As DNA, the CDR3 is TGTGCCATCAAACCGGGACAGGGGTCCTCCTACGAGCAGTACTTC.

This clone has just one count. DNA for the CDR3: TGTGCCAGCAGCTCTGGACAGAGCACAGATACGCAGTATTTT. It translates to CASSSGQSTDTQYF. The chain combines TRBV7-3 with TRBJ2-3; maybe TRBD1 (6 bases). Germline V lookup: CDR1 SGHTA, CDR2 FQGTGA. The CDR3 spans 14 residues. Deletions cut 4 bases from V and 0 bases from J, with 8 bases between.

As for this clone: Other DNA variants within this sample encode the same CDR3. V and J are TRBV27 and TRBJ1-5, with D perhaps TRBD1 (6 bases). The CDR3 runs 15 residues. Germline V gene sequence: CDR1 MNHEY, CDR2 SMNVEV (reference sequence). V lost 5 bases and J lost 4, with 15 bases in between. CDR3 residues: CASSPGGGRNQPQHF. The CDR3 nucleotides read TGTGCCAGCAGTCCCGGGGGCGGCCGAAATCAGCCCCAGCATTTT.

This chain joins TRBV29-1 and TRBJ1-2, with D unresolved. The length of the CDR3 is 15 residues. Looked up from germline, CDR1 is SQVTM and CDR2 is ANQGSEA. Trimming removed 2 bases at V and 2 bases at J, with 15 bases between. The CDR3 loop is CSVELSVGINYGYTF. DNA of the CDR3: TGCAGCGTTGAACTAAGCGTGGGAATAAACTATGGCTACACCTTC.

This clone was found once. The CDR3, as DNA: TGTGCCAGCAGCGTTCGGGGTGGGGTCCGTGATGAGCAGTTCTTC. Translation gives CASSVRGGVRDEQFF. The chain carries TRBV9 and TRBJ2-1, with a weak D call TRBD2 (5 bases). CDR3 length equals 15 residues. V gave up 2 bases and J gave up 8 bases, with 17 bases separating them. In germline, CDR1 is SGDLS, CDR2 YYNGEE. The full variable domain, rest sourced from reference TRBV9 and TRBJ2-1, is DSGVTQTPKHLITATGQRVTLRCSPRSGDLSVYWYQQSLDQGLQFLIQYYNGEERAKGNILERFSAQQFPDLHSELNLSSLELGDSALYFCASSVRGGVRDEQFFGPGTRLTVL.

The genes are TRBV28 and TRBJ1-5; a possible D gene is TRBD1 (5 bases). V dropped 6 bases and J dropped 6 bases, with 21 bases sitting between them. The CDR3 loop spans 16 amino acids. Looked up from germline, CDR1 is MDHEN and CDR2 is SYDVKM. CDR3 loop: CASSLGPGGMSQPQHF. In DNA form, the CDR3 reads TGTGCCAGCAGCTTGGGACCCGGGGGAATGAGTCAGCCCCAGCATTTT.

This clone came up once. This chain joins TRBV6-1 and TRBJ2-1; D not certain. Trimming pared 4 bases from V and 4 bases from J, leaving 5 bases between. Germline CDR1 MNHNS, CDR2 SASEGT. The CDR3 is 12 residues long. This chain's CDR3 is CASSAGYNEQFF. As DNA, the CDR3 is TGTGCCAGCAGTGCTGGTTACAATGAGCAGTTCTTC.

In DNA, the CDR3 is TGTGCCAGCAGTGACCCCAAAGGCTCCTACAATGAGCAGTTCTTC. This codes for CASSDPKGSYNEQFF. This chain connects TRBV6-1 to TRBJ2-1; no reliable D call. Trimming cost V 3 bases and J 0 bases, with 9 bases left between them. Germline values: CDR1 MNHNS, CDR2 SASEGT. The CDR3 has 15 residues.